Presented here are 26 T cell receptor beta chains from one specimen sequenced in a study of shared clonotypes between healthy human individuals. Assay: immunoSEQ multiplex PCR; the TCRdb copy retains only in-frame clones and omits some. The sample shows under 2.5 million clones, around 93% of them seen only once. Sequenced: naive CD4+ T cells from PBMCs. Subset noted: CD45RA+ positively selected. The receptor source for this set is a man younger than 35 in good health. Some clones in this sample may be carry-over from other donors' samples.

The chain links TRBV30 to TRBJ1-2, with D possibly TRBD1 on 5 matching bases. This CDR3 spans 13 amino acids. The V and J ends lost 0 bases and 7 bases respectively, with 12 bases between them. The germline gives CDR1 GTSNPN, CDR2 SVGIG (reference sequence). The DNA of the CDR3 is TGTGCCTGGAGTGTTCGGGGGGACGGTGGCTACACCTTC. Residues: CAWSVRGDGGYTF.

This chain joins TRBV9 and TRBJ2-7; the D gene is possibly TRBD1 (6 bases). Trimming took 4 bases from V and 1 from J, leaving 18 bases between them. This CDR3 comprises 16 residues. Germline CDR1 reads SGDLS; CDR2 reads YYNGEE. The DNA of the CDR3 is TGTGCCAGCAGCCCAGGGGATTGGCTCGGGTCCTACGAGCAGTACTTC. This codes for CASSPGDWLGSYEQYF. Together with reference TRBV9 and TRBJ2-7, the CDR3 gives the full variable domain: DSGVTQTPKHLITATGQRVTLRCSPRSGDLSVYWYQQSLDQGLQFLIQYYNGEERAKGNILERFSAQQFPDLHSELNLSSLELGDSALYFCASSPGDWLGSYEQYFGPGTRLTVT.

J is TRBJ1-3 and V is TRBV5-1; 7 bases map to TRBD1. V lost 7 bases and J lost 1; bases outside the gene matches: 11. CDR1 SGHRS and CDR2 YFSETQ come from the germline V gene. The CDR3 runs 16 residues. CDR3 amino acids: CASPTRQGASGNTIYF. The CDR3 DNA reads as TGCGCCAGCCCGACCCGACAGGGTGCTTCTGGAAACACCATATATTTT.

This clone was counted a single time. The V gene is TRBV5-1, the J gene TRBJ1-6; D gene unclear. Germline-derived CDR1 and CDR2 are SGHRS and YFSETQ. The V and J ends lost 1 base and 2 bases respectively, with 4 bases between them. The CDR3 consists of 14 residues. In nucleotides, the CDR3 is TGCGCCAGCAGCTTGCAAACCTATAATTCACCCCTCCACTTT. It encodes CASSLQTYNSPLHF.

This chain connects TRBV4-2 to TRBJ2-1, with 8 bases identical to TRBD2. V dropped 5 bases and J dropped 12; count of bases not matched to a gene: 12. This CDR3 has 14 amino acids. Germline V CDR1 and CDR2: LGHNA, YNFKEQ. CDR3 loop: CASSWTISGTGQFF. As DNA, the CDR3 is TGTGCCAGCAGCTGGACAATTAGCGGGACGGGGCAGTTCTTC.

The sample holds a few counts of this clone. V gene TRBV28 combines with J gene TRBJ1-1; 7 positions agree with TRBD1. This CDR3 region has 16 residues. Losses at the gene ends were 0 bases for V and 3 bases for J; bases not matched to a gene: 7. The germline CDR1 and CDR2 sequences are MDHEN and SYDVKM. CDR3 amino acids: CASSLWPPGTDTEAFF. CDR3 nucleotides: TGTGCCAGCAGTTTATGGCCCCCCGGGACAGACACTGAAGCTTTCTTT. The entire variable domain, with the rest obtained from reference TRBV28 and TRBJ1-1, is as follows: DVKVTQSSRYLVKRTGEKVFLECVQDMDHENMFWYRQDPGLGLRLIYFSYDVKMKEKGDIPEGYSVSREKKERFSLILESASTNQTSMYLCASSLWPPGTDTEAFFGQGTRLTVV.

CDR3 protein: CASSAALQGPSYEQYF. The CDR3, as DNA: TGCGCCAGCAGCGCGGCGCTTCAGGGGCCTTCCTACGAGCAGTACTTC. The rearrangement uses TRBV5-1 and TRBJ2-5; TRBD1 is a possible D gene (6 bases). The J call may be mistaken, given a closer DNA end match to TRBJ2-7. The CDR3 has 16 residues. Germline CDR1 SGHRS, CDR2 YFSETQ.

V and J are TRBV7-6 and TRBJ2-3; 9 nucleotides line up with TRBD2. The CDR3 totals 16 residues. Per germline, CDR1 SGHVS and CDR2 FNYEAQ. The V segment lost 4 bases and the J segment 2 bases; nucleotides outside the gene matches: 7. CDR3 DNA: TGTGCCAGCAGCTCCCTAGCGGGGACAATCACAGATACGCAGTATTTT. It codes for CASSSLAGTITDTQYF. Supplemented by reference TRBV7-6 and TRBJ2-3, the full variable domain reads GAGVSQSPRYKVTKRGQDVALRCDPISGHVSLYWYRQALGQGPEFLTYFNYEAQQDKSGLPNDRFSAERPEGSISTLTIQRTEQRDSAMYRCASSSLAGTITDTQYFGPGTRLTVL.

The V and J genes are TRBV28 and TRBJ2-3; 8 positions agree with TRBD1. V trimming: 6 bases; J trimming: 1 base; junction bases outside the gene matches: 12. Germline CDR1 MDHEN, CDR2 SYDVKM. The CDR3 length is 17 residues. CDR3 coding DNA: TGTGCCAGCAGCAAGCTTGGGACAGGCTTTGGCACAGATACGCAGTATTTT. As protein: CASSKLGTGFGTDTQYF.

This clone appeared a single time. V gene TRBV5-6 combines with J gene TRBJ2-1, with 12 bases matching TRBD2. J lost 8 bases, V lost 0 bases, and 6 bases had no gene match. The CDR3 has 16 residues. The germline V gene has CDR1 SGHDT and CDR2 YYEEEE. The CDR3 sequence: CASSLALAGGIYEQFF. The CDR3 nucleotides read TGTGCCAGCAGCTTGGCTCTAGCGGGAGGGATATATGAGCAGTTCTTC.

V gene TRBV7-6 combines with J gene TRBJ2-7; tentatively, D is TRBD1 (5 bases). The CDR3 covers 15 residues. Germline CDR1 SGHVS, CDR2 FNYEAQ. Trimming took 1 base from V and 2 from J, leaving 12 bases between them. The CDR3 is CASSLGQGGTYEQYF. The CDR3 coding sequence is TGTGCCAGCAGCTTAGGCCAGGGCGGAACCTACGAGCAGTACTTC.

The chain couples TRBV25-1 to TRBJ1-2; tentatively, D is TRBD1 (5 bases). Trimming left V 8 bases short and J 8 bases short, with 18 bases between. Germline V CDR1 and CDR2: MGHDK, SYGVNS. The CDR3 extends over 13 amino acids. This CDR3 reads CASGDRPMGGYTF. CDR3 in DNA: TGTGCCAGCGGGGACCGTCCTATGGGGGGCTACACCTTC.

The chain uses TRBV6-1 and TRBJ2-5; TRBD1 is a possible D gene (5 bases). The CDR3 runs 12 residues. Trimming left V 7 bases short and J 1 base short, with 7 bases between. Germline CDR1 and CDR2: MNHNS and SASEGT. CDR3: CASKRGQETQYF. Written as DNA, the CDR3 is TGTGCCAGCAAAAGGGGCCAAGAGACCCAGTACTTC.

V gene TRBV6-5 combines with J gene TRBJ1-4, with TRBD1 as a possible D gene (5 bases). Germline CDR1 reads MNHEY; CDR2 reads SVGAGI. The V gene lost 6 bases and the J gene lost 8 bases, with 16 bases spanning the gap. CDR3 size: 14 residues. CDR3 nucleotides: TGTGCCAGCAGGCAGCGGGGCGTAGGGGAAAAACTGTTTTTT. Its translation: CASRQRGVGEKLFF.

This rearrangement joins TRBV28 to TRBJ2-5, with D unresolved. The germline gives CDR1 MDHEN, CDR2 SYDVKM. CDR3 length equals 17 residues. Trimming cost V 2 bases and J 4 bases, with 20 bases left between them. CDR3 DNA: TGTGCCAGCAGTTTAACCCTCGTACAGAAATCGGGAGAGACCCAGTACTTC. This sequence encodes CASSLTLVQKSGETQYF. Using reference TRBV28 and TRBJ2-5 for the parts outside the CDR3, the full variable domain is DVKVTQSSRYLVKRTGEKVFLECVQDMDHENMFWYRQDPGLGLRLIYFSYDVKMKEKGDIPEGYSVSREKKERFSLILESASTNQTSMYLCASSLTLVQKSGETQYFGPGTRLLVL.

As concerns this clone: The sample contains more than one DNA sequence encoding this CDR3. The V and J genes are TRBV5-1 and TRBJ2-3, with 8 bases matching TRBD2. The CDR3 is made up of 16 amino acids. Germline lookup yields CDR1 SGHRS and CDR2 YFSETQ. V dropped 1 base and J dropped 0; count of bases not matched to a gene: 4. The CDR3 nucleotides are TGCGCCAGCAGCTTGCTAGCGGGCCTAAGCACAGATACGCAGTATTTT. Translating gives CASSLLAGLSTDTQYF. Looking up the rest from reference TRBV5-1 and TRBJ2-3 gives the full variable domain: KAGVTQTPRYLIKTRGQQVTLSCSPISGHRSVSWYQQTPGQGLQFLFEYFSETQRNKGNFPGRFSGRQFSNSRSEMNVSTLELGDSALYLCASSLLAGLSTDTQYFGPGTRLTVL.

This sequence joins TRBV4-3 and TRBJ1-2, with 10 bases lining up with TRBD1. CDR1 and CDR2 from the germline V gene are LGHNA and YSLEER. The V segment lost 2 bases and the J segment 6 bases; nucleotides outside the gene matches: 9. This CDR3 has 16 amino acids. The CDR3 DNA follows: TGCGCCAGCAGCCAACCGGACAGGGGGAATTTGGATGGCTACACCTTC. This encodes CASSQPDRGNLDGYTF.

This clone was seen once. The V and J genes are TRBV7-2 and TRBJ2-2, with D perhaps TRBD1 (6 bases). Between the trimmed V and J ends, which lost 2 bases and 6 bases, there was a span of 13 bases. Germline CDR1 and CDR2: SGHTA and FQGNSA. The CDR3 totals 15 residues. CDR3 coding DNA: TGTGCCAGCAGCTTACAGGGGCCGGAGGCCGGGGAGCTGTTTTTT. The encoded protein is CASSLQGPEAGELFF.

This chain uses TRBV5-1 with TRBJ1-1; D remains unclear. The ends were cut back, 0 bases at V and 8 bases at J, with 5 bases in the middle. The CDR3 runs 11 residues. Germline CDR1 and CDR2: SGHRS and YFSETQ. CDR3 coding DNA: TGCGCCAGCAGCTTGGGAAGAGAAGCTTTCTTT. Its translation is CASSLGREAFF.

This chain links TRBV6-5 with TRBJ1-2; D might be TRBD1 (6 bases). Trimming took 4 bases from V and 5 from J, leaving 11 bases between them. Germline loops: CDR1 MNHEY, CDR2 SVGAGI. The CDR3 has 13 amino acids. The DNA for the CDR3 is TGTGCCAGCAGTTCAGGGGTAGGGTATGGCTACACCTTC. Protein product: CASSSGVGYGYTF.

The chain joins TRBV28 to TRBJ1-1, with a weak D call TRBD1 (5 bases). Trimming removed 7 bases from V and 5 bases from J, with 14 bases in between. CDR1 and CDR2 from the germline V gene are MDHEN and SYDVKM. This CDR3 has 13 amino acids. The CDR3 DNA follows: TGTGCCAGCAACTGGGGGAGGGATACTGAAGCTTTCTTT. Its protein product is CASNWGRDTEAFF.

The gene calls are TRBV2 and TRBJ2-5; D not resolved. Germline values: CDR1 SNHLY, CDR2 FYNNEI. The CDR3 length is 13 residues. Trimming took off 3 bases at V and 1 base at J, with 6 bases between the two ends. The CDR3 nucleotides read TGTGCCAGCAGTGATAACAGCCAAGAGACCCAGTACTTC. Its protein is CASSDNSQETQYF.

The chain is built from TRBV10-3 and TRBJ1-5; 7 bases agree with TRBD1. This CDR3 spans 15 amino acids. V dropped 0 bases and J dropped 5; count of bases not matched to a gene: 4. CDR1 is ENHRY and CDR2 is SYGVKD in the germline V gene. For the CDR3, the DNA is TGTGCCATCAGTGAGTCCAGGGGGGAGGATCAGCCCCAGCATTTT. Its protein product is CAISESRGEDQPQHF.

The rearrangement joins TRBV6-5 to TRBJ2-7, with 9 positions matching TRBD2. V lost 9 bases and J lost 2; bases outside the gene matches: 8. Germline lookup yields CDR1 MNHEY and CDR2 SVGAGI. The CDR3 is made up of 14 amino acids. The CDR3 coding sequence is TGTGCCAGTCTCGGGACTAGCCGTCCCTACGAGCAGTACTTC. This sequence encodes CASLGTSRPYEQYF.

V usage is TRBV5-1 and J usage is TRBJ1-2; TRBD1 might be the D (5 bases). This CDR3 region has 16 residues. V was pared by 1 base and J by 4 bases, with 17 bases between. Germline V gene lookup returns CDR1 SGHRS and CDR2 YFSETQ. In DNA, the CDR3 is TGCGCCAGCAGCTTGCTTCCGGGACGGCCTAGCTATGGCTACACCTTC. Amino acid sequence: CASSLLPGRPSYGYTF.

V usage is TRBV7-2 and J usage is TRBJ2-7; 9 bases align to TRBD2. The length of the CDR3 is 14 residues. Per germline, CDR1 SGHTA and CDR2 FQGNSA. After removal of 5 bases from V and 4 bases from J, the junction contained 6 bases not matched to a gene. Here the CDR3 reads CASSPSSGRYEQYF. CDR3 DNA: TGTGCCAGCAGCCCAAGTAGCGGGAGATACGAGCAGTACTTC.